This T cell receptor (beta chain) was sequenced during a study of graft-versus-host responses after intestinal transplantation. CDR1 is LGHNA, CDR2 YNFKEQ, per germline. The CDR3 contains 14 residues. V was cut by 0 bases and J by 4 bases, with 7 bases left in between. Study results and caveats: Researchers found GvH clones in recipient marrow, and some showed up first in ileum or blood.

A note on this clone: What it recognizes is unknown. Other DNA sequences in this sample translate to the same CDR3.

Data came from immunoSEQ multiplex PCR; TCRdb stores just in-frame clones and leaves some out. The repertoire includes approximately 90,000 clones, 88% of them detected once, and about 0.27% sits in the top ten. This TCR was recovered from a human donor who was the organ donor for an intestinal transplant. The chain employs TRBV4-2 and TRBJ1-5; the D is unclear. Sequenced material: unstimulated CD4+ T cells sorted from spleen or lymph node cells, taken before transplant. The CDR3 sequence: CASSQDRGNQPQHF. CDR3 DNA sequence: TGTGCCAGCAGCCAAGATCGAGGGAATCAGCCCCAGCATTTT.